This is a list of T cell receptor beta chains from one sample in a study of Graves' ophthalmopathy and Graves' hyperthyroidism. Each CDR3 protein is one row after TCRdb ran MiXCR on the multiplex PCR reads. The sample contains about 1.2 million distinct CDR3 sequences, about 36% of which appear only once. What was sequenced was peripheral blood or thyroid tissue (not recorded which). These receptors all come from an adult man with Graves' hyperthyroidism. Both conserved end residues are part of each CDR3. Fields, in order: V gene, J gene, CDR3 protein.

TRBV4-2	TRBJ2-3	CASSQVDRVDTQYF
TRBV7-2	TRBJ2-7	CASSLALAGVGEQYF
TRBV14	TRBJ1-5	CASSLLTGTGYGNQPQHF
TRBV6-2/TRBV6-3	TRBJ1-4	CASRSPPDRGLFF
TRBV7-8	TRBJ1-5	CASSYLLRGTGSNQPQHF
TRBV4-1	TRBJ1-4	CASSQHPGNEKLFF
TRBV5-4	TRBJ2-5	CASSGAGGGARETQYF
TRBV5-1	TRBJ1-1	CASTDPANTEAFF
TRBV2	TRBJ1-5	CASTWTGAGETQHF
TRBV7-2	TRBJ2-5	CASSLAGSNQPQYF
TRBV7-2	TRBJ2-7	CASLLLAGVNEQYF
TRBV9	TRBJ1-4	CASSPRTKEKLFF
TRBV19	TRBJ1-5	CASSMGVGNQPQHF
TRBV9	TRBJ2-6	CASSEGQPF
TRBV29-1	TRBJ2-5	CSVVGTSVETQYF
TRBV9	TRBJ2-6	CASSVYGLAGGAAGANVLTF
TRBV25-1	TRBJ1-1	CASSTRQGTEVMNTEAFF
TRBV19	TRBJ2-2	CAITPGTGELFF
TRBV9	TRBJ2-7	CASSYSRRGILRTEQYF
TRBV7-2	TRBJ1-2	CASSTPGGDGYTF
TRBV30	TRBJ2-5	CAWGTGETQYF
TRBV7-2	TRBJ2-7	CASSFPSGLAGAYEQYF
TRBV6-6	TRBJ1-3	CASSYLQGPSGNTIYF
TRBV25-1	TRBJ2-7	CASNPGGTVKSYEQYF
TRBV7-2	TRBJ1-4	CASSVRDLNEKLFF
TRBV29-1	TRBJ1-4	CSVRDGVPNEKLFF
TRBV9	TRBJ1-1	CASSVTGLSNTGAFF
TRBV19	TRBJ2-5	CASKMRRANQETQYF
TRBV2	TRBJ2-5	CARGGGQMETQYF
TRBV7-9	TRBJ1-5	CASSFLDNQPQHF
TRBV7-2	TRBJ1-4	CASSLPGPFF
TRBV7-8	TRBJ2-7	CASSLARRAEQYF
TRBV28	TRBJ2-7	CASSYRGAAYEQYF
TRBV2	TRBJ2-7	CASEEGLNYEQYF
TRBV6-6	TRBJ2-7	CASHHGTGRSAYEQYF
TRBV9	TRBJ2-3	CASSEGPGLIADTQYF
TRBV12-3/TRBV12-4	TRBJ2-5	CASSLRRGHQETQYF
TRBV2	TRBJ2-7	CASSESRPQGYEQYF
TRBV2	TRBJ1-6	CASRDRGGPPLHF
TRBV7-2	TRBJ1-5	CASSYHKPQHF
TRBV10-3	TRBJ2-2	CAINQLAGGGELFF
TRBV29-1	TRBJ1-3	CSVEGGGKEAGNTIYF
TRBV10-3	TRBJ2-7	CAISESWSNYEQYF
TRBV12-3/TRBV12-4	TRBJ2-7	CASSLVSGLLEQYF
TRBV4-3	TRBJ2-7	CASSASAGGLYEQYF
TRBV25-1	TRBJ2-7	CASRGTGTTYEQYF
TRBV24-1	TRBJ2-2	CATSDVTSLTGELFF
TRBV5-1	TRBJ1-5	CASSLAEGQPQHF
TRBV6-1	TRBJ1-2	CASSDGLGGQGYYGYTF
TRBV2	TRBJ1-5	CASLLQGGWQPQHF
TRBV12-3/TRBV12-4	TRBJ1-6	CASSRRTPNSPLHF
TRBV15	TRBJ1-2	CATSLDRGQGYTF
TRBV10-3	TRBJ1-3	CAISDHSGNTIYF
TRBV29-1	TRBJ2-2	CSVLAGGPTGELFF
TRBV7-8	TRBJ1-5	CASSFYICSATTRYSNQPQHF
TRBV7-9	TRBJ2-6	CASSPREFSGANVLTF
TRBV20-1	TRBJ2-7	CSARDFGTGDYEQYF